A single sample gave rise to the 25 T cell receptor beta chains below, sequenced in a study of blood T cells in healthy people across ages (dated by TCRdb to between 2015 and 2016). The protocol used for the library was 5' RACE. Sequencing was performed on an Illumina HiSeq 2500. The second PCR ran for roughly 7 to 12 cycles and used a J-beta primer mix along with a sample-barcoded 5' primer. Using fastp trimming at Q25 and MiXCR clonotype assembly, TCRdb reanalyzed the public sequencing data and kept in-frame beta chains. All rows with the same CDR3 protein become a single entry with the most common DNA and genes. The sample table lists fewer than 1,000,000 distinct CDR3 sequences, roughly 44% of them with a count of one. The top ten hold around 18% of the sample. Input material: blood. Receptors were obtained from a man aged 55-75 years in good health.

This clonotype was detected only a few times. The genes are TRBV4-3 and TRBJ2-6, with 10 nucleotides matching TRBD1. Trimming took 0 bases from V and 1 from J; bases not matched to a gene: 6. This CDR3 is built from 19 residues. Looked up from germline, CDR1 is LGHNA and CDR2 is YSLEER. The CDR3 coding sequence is TGCGCCAGCAGCCAAGAAGTGACAGGGGGCGGTTCTGGGGCCAACGTCCTGACTTTC. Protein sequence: CASSQEVTGGGSGANVLTF.

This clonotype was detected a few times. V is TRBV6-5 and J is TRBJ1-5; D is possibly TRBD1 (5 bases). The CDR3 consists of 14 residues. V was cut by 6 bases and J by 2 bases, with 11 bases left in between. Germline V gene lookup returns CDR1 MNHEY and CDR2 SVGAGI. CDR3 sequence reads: CASSPGMGNQPQHF. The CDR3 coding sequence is TGTGCCAGCAGCCCAGGGATGGGCAATCAGCCCCAGCATTTT.

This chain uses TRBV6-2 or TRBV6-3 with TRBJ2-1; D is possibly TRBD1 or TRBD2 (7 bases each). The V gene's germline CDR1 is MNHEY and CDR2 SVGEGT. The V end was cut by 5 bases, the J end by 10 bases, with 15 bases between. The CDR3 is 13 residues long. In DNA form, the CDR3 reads TGTGCCAGCAGTCAGGGGGGGGTGAGGGAGCAGTTCTTC. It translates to CASSQGGVREQFF.

The DNA of the CDR3 is TGCGCCAGCAGCTTGGGAGACAGGGAGATTGGAAAACTGTTTTTT. It is translated as CASSLGDREIGKLFF. This rearrangement joins TRBV5-1 to TRBJ1-4, with TRBD1 identical over 7 bases. Germline CDR1 reads SGHRS; CDR2 reads YFSETQ. This CDR3 has 15 amino acids. V trimming: 0 bases; J trimming: 10 bases; junction bases outside the gene matches: 9.

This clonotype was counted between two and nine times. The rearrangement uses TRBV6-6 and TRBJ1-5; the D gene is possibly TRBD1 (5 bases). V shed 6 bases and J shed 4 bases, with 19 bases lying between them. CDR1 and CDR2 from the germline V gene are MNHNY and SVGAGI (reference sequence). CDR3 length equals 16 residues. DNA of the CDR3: TGTGCCAGCAGCTTCGGCCAACTCGGGGGGAATCAGCCCCAGCATTTT. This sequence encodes CASSFGQLGGNQPQHF.

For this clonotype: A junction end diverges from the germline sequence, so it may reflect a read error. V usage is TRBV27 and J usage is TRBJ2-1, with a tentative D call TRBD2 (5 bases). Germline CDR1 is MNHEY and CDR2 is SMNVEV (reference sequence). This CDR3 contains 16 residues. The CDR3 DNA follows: TGTGCCAGCATTATATCCGGGTCTAGCTCCCACAATGAGCAGTTCTTC. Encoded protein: CASIISGSSSHNEQFF.

For the CDR3, the DNA is TGTGCCAGCAGGGACCGCCACACAGATACGCAGTATTTT. Translation gives CASRDRHTDTQYF. The chain is built from TRBV6-5 and TRBJ2-3, with D hard to call. The CDR3 has 13 amino acids. V was shortened by 6 bases and J by 2 bases, with 9 bases between the two germline ends. The germline V gene has CDR1 MNHEY and CDR2 SVGAGI.

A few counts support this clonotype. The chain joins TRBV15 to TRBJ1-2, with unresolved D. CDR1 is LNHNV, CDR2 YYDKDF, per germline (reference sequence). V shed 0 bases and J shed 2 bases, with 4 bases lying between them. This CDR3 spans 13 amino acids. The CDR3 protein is CATSRDRNYGYTF. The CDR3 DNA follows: TGTGCCACCAGCAGAGACAGGAACTATGGCTACACCTTC.

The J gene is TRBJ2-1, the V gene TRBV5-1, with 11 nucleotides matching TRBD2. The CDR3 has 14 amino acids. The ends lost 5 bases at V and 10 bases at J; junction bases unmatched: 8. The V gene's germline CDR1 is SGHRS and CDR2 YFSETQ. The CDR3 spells CASRDSGGAEEQFF. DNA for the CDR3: TGCGCCAGCAGAGATAGCGGGGGGGCGGAGGAGCAGTTCTTC.

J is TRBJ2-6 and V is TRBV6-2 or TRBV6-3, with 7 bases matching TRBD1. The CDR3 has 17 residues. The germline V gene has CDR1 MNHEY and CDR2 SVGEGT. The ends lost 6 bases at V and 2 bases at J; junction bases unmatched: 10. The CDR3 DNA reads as TGTGCCAGCAGCCCCTACCCACAGGGGACTGGGGCCAACGTCCTGACTTTC. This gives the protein CASSPYPQGTGANVLTF.

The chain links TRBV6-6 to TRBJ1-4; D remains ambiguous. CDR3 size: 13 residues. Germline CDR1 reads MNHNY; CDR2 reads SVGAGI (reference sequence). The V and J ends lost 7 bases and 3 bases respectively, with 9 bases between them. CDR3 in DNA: TGTGCCAGCACCGGAAGGTCTAATGAAAAACTGTTTTTT. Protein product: CASTGRSNEKLFF.

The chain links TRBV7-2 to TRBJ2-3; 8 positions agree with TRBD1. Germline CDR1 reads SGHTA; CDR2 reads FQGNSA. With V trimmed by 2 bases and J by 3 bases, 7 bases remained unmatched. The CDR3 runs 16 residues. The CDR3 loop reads CASSLQGAIGTDTQYF. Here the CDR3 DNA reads TGTGCCAGCAGCTTACAGGGGGCGATTGGTACAGATACGCAGTATTTT.

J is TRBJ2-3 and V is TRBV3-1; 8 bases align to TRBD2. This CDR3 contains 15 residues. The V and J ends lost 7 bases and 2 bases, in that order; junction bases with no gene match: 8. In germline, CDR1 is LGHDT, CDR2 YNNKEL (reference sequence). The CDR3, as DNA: TGTGCCAGCACGGGTAGCGGGGCCCTCACAGATACGCAGTATTTT. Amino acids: CASTGSGALTDTQYF.

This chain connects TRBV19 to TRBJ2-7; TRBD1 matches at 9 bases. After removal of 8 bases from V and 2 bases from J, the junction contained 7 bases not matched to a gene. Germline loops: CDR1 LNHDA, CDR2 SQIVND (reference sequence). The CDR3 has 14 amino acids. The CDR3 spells CASRKDRGTYEQYF. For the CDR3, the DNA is TGTGCCAGTCGGAAGGACAGGGGTACCTACGAGCAGTACTTC.

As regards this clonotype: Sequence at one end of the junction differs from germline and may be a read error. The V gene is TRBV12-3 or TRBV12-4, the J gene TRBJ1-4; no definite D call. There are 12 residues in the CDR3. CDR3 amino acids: CDSRPNYEKLFF. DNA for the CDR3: TGTGACAGCAGGCCAAACTATGAAAAACTGTTTTTT.

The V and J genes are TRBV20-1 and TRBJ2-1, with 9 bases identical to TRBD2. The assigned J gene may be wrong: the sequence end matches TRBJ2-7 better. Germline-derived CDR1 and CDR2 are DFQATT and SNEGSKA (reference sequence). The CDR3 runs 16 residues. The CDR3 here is CSALLAGHGSYNEQYF. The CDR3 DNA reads TGCAGTGCCCTACTAGCGGGTCACGGGTCCTACAATGAGCAGTACTTC.

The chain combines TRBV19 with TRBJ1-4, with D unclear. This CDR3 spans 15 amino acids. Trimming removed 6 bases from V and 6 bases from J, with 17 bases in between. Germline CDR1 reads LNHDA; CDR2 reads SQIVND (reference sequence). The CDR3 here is CASRWEGAVDEKLFF. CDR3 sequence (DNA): TGTGCCAGTAGATGGGAGGGAGCCGTGGATGAAAAACTGTTTTTT.

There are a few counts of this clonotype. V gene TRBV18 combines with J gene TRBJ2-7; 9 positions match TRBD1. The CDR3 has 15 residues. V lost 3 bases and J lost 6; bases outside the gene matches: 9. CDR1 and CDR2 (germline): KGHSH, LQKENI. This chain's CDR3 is CASSPFTGGAGEQYF. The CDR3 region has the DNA TGTGCCAGCTCACCTTTCACAGGGGGCGCGGGCGAGCAGTACTTC.

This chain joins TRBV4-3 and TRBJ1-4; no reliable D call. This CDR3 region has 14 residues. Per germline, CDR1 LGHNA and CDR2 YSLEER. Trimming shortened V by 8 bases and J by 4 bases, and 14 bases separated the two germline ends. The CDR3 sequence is CASSRSGLNEKLFF. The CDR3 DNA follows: TGCGCCAGCTCACGGTCGGGTCTTAATGAAAAACTGTTTTTT.

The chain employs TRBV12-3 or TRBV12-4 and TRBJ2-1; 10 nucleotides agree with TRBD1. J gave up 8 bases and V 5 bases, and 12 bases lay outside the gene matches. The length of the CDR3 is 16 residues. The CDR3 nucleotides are TGTGCCAGCAGTCTAGTCCGGGACAGGGGTCGGTATGAGCAGTTCTTC. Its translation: CASSLVRDRGRYEQFF.

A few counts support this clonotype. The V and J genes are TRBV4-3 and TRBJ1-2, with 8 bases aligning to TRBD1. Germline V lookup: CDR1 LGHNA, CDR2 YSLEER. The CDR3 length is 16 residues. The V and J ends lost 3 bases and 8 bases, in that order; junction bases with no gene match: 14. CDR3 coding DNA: TGCGCCAGCAGCCAGATACTCAGGGGGCGGAACGGCGGCTACACCTTC. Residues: CASSQILRGRNGGYTF.

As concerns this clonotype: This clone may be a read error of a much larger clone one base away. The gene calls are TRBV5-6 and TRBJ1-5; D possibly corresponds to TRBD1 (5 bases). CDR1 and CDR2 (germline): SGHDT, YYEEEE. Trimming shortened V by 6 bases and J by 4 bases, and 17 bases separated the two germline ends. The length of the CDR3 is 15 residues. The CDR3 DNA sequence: TGTGCCAGCACCCCAGGGATCCTTGCAAATCAGCCCCAGCATTTT. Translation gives CASTPGILANQPQHF.

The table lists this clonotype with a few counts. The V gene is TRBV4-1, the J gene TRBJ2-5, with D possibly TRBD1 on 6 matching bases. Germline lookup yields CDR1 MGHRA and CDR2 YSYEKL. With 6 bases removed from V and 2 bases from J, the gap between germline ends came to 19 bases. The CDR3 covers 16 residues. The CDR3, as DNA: TGCGCCAGCAGTCCGGGGTCCGGGACACTACAAGAGACCCAGTACTTC. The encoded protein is CASSPGSGTLQETQYF.

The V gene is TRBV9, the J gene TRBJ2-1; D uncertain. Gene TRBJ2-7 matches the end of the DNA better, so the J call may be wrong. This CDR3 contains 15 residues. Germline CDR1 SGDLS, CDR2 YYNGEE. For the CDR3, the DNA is TGTGCCAGCAGCCCCTTGGTGAGCTCCTACAATGAGCAGTACTTC. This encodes CASSPLVSSYNEQYF.

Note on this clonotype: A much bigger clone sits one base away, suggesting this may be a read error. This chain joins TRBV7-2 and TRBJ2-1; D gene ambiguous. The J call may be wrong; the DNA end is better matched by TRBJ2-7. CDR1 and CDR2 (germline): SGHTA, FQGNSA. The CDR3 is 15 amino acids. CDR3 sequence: CASSLHSNLYNEQYF. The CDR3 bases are TGTGCCAGCAGCTTACACAGCAATCTGTACAATGAGCAGTACTTC.